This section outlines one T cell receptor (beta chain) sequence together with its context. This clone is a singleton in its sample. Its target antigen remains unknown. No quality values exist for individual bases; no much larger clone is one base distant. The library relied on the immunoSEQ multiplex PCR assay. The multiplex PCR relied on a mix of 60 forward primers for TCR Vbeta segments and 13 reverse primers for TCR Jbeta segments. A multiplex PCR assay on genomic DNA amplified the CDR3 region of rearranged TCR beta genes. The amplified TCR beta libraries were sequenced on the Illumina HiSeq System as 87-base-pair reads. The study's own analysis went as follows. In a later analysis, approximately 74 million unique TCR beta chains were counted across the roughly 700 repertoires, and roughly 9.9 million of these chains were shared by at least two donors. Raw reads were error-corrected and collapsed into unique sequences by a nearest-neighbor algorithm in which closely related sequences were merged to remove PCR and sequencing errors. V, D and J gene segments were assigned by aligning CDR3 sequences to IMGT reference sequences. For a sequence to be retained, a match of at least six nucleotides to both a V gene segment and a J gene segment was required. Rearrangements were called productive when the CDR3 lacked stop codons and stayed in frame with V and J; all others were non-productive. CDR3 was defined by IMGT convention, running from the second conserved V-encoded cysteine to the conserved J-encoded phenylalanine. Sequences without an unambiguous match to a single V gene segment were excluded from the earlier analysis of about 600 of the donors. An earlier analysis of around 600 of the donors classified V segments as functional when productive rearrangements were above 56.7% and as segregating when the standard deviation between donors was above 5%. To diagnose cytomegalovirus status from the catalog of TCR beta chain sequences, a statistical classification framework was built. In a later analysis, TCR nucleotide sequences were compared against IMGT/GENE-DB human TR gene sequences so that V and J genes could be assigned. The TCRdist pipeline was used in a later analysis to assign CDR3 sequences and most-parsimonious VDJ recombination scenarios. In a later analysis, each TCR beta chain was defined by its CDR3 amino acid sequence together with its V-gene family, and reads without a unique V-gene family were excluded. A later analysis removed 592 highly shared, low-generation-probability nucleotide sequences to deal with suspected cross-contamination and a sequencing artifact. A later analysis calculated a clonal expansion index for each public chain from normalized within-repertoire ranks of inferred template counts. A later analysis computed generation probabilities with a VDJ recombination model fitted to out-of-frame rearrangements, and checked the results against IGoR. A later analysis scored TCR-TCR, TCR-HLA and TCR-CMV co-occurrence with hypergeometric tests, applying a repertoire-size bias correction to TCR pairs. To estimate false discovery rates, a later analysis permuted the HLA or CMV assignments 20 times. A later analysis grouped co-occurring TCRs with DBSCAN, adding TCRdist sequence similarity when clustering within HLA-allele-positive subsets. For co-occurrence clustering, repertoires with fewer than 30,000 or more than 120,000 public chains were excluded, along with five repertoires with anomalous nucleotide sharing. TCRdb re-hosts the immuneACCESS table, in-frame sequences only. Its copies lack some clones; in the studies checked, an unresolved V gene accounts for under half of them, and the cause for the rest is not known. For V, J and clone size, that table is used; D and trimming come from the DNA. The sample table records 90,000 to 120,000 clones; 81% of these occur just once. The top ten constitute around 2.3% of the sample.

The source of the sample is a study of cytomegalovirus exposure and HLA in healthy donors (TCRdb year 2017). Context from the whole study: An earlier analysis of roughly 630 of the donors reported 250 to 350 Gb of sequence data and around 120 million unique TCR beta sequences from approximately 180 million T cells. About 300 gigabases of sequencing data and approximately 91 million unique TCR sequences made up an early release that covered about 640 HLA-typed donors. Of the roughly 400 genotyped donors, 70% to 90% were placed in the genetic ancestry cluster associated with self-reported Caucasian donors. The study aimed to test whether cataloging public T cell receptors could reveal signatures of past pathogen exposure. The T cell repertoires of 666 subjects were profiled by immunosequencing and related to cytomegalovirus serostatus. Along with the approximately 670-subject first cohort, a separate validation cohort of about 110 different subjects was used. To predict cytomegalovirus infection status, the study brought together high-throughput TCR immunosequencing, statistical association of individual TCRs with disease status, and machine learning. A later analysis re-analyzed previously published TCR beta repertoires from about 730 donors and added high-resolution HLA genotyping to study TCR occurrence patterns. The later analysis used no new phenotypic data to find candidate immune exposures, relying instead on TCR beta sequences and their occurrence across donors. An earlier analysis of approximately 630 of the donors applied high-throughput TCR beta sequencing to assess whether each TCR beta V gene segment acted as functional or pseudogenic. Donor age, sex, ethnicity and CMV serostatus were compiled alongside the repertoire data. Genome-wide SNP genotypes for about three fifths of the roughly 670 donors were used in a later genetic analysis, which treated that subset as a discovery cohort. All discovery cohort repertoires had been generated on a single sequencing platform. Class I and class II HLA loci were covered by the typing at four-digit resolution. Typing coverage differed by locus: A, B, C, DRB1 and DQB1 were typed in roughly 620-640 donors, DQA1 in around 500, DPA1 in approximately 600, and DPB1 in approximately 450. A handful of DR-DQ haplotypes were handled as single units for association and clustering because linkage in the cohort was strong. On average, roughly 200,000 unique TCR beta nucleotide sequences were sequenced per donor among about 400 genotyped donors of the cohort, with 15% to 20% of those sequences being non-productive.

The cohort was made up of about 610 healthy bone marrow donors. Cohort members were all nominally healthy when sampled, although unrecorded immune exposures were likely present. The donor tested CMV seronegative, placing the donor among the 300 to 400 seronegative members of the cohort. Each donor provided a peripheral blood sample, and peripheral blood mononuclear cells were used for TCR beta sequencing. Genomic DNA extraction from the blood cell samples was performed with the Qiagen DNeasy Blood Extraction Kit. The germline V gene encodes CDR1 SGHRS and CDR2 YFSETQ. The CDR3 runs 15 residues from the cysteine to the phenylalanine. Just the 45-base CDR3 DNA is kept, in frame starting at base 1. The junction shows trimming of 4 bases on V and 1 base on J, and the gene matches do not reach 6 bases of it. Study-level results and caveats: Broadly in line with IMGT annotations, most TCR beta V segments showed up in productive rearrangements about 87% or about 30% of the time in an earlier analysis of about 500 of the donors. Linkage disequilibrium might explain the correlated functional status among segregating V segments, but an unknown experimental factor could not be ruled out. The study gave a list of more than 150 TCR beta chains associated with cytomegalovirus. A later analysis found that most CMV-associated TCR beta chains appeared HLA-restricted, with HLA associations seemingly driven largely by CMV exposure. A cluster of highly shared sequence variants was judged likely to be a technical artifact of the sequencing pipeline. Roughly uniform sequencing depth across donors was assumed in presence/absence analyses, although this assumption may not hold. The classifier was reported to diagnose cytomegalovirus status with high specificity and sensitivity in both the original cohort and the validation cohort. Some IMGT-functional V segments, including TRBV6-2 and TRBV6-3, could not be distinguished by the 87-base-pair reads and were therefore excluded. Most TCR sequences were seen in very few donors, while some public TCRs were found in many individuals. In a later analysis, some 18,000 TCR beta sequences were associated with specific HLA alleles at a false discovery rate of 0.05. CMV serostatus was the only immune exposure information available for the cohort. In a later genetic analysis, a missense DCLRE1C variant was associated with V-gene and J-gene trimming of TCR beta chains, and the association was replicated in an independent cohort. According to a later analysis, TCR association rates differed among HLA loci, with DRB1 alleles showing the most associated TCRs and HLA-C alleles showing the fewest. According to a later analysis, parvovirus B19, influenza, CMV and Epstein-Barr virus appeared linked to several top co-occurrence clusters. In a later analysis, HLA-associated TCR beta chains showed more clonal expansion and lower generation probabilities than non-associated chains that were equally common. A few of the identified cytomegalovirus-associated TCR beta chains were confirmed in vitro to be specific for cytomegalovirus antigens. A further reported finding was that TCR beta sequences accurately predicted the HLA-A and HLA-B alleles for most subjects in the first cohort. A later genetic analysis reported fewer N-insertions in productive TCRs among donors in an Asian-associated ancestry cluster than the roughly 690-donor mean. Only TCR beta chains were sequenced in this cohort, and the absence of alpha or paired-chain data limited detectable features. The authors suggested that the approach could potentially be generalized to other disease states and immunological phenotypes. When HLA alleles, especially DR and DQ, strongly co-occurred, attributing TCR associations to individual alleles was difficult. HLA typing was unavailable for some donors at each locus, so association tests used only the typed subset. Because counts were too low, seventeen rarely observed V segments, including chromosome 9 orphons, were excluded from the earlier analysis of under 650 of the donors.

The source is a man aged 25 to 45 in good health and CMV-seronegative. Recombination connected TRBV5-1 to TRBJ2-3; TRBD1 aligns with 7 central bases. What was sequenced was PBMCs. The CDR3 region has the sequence CASSLNRGGTDTQYF. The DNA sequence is TGCGCCAGCAGCCTTAACAGGGGTGGCACAGATACGCAGTATTTT.